A selection of T cell receptor beta chains follows, all from one sample in a study of control samples from healthy donors and cancer patients. The repertoire was sequenced with immunoSEQ multiplex PCR; TCRdb's copy has only in-frame clones and lacks some. The repertoire holds about 82,000 clones, with about 89% as singletons. Sequencing input: blood. These receptor sequences come from a man aged 45 to 65 in good health. Both conserved end residues are part of each CDR3. D genes are given only for firm matches. Part of the rows lack a size; the others show once, few, many or a class for expanded clones.

clone_size: -; j_call: TRBJ1-5; v_call: TRBV19; d_call: -; cdr3_aa: CASDQTGVNQPQHF; cdr3_nt: TGTGCCAGCGATCAAACGGGGGTCAATCAGCCCCAGCATTTT
clone_size: -; j_call: TRBJ2-7; v_call: TRBV5-5; d_call: -; cdr3_aa: CASSWAGLYEQYF; cdr3_nt: TGTGCCAGCAGCTGGGCGGGCCTTTACGAGCAGTACTTC
clone_size: once; j_call: TRBJ2-7; v_call: TRBV24-1; d_call: TRBD1; cdr3_aa: CATSDPGTGQYF; cdr3_nt: TGTGCCACCAGTGACCCCGGGACAGGCCAGTACTTC
clone_size: -; j_call: TRBJ2-1; v_call: TRBV11-2; d_call: TRBD2; cdr3_aa: CASSSLAGGYNEQFF; cdr3_nt: TGTGCCAGCAGCTCCCTAGCGGGGGGATACAATGAGCAGTTCTTC
clone_size: -; j_call: TRBJ1-4; v_call: TRBV5-1; d_call: -; cdr3_aa: CASSWDINEKLFF; cdr3_nt: TGCGCCAGCAGCTGGGACATTAATGAAAAACTGTTTTTT
clone_size: -; j_call: TRBJ1-5; v_call: TRBV5-4; d_call: TRBD1; cdr3_aa: CASSLRGRGLDSNQPQHF; cdr3_nt: TGTGCCAGCAGCTTGCGAGGCAGGGGGCTCGATAGCAATCAGCCCCAGCATTTT
clone_size: -; j_call: TRBJ2-7; v_call: TRBV5-1; d_call: TRBD1; cdr3_aa: CASSSTGQASYEQYF; cdr3_nt: TGCGCCAGCAGCTCGACCGGACAGGCCTCCTACGAGCAGTACTTC
clone_size: -; j_call: TRBJ2-3; v_call: TRBV10-1; d_call: -; cdr3_aa: CASTPPIRGQYF; cdr3_nt: TGCGCCAGCACCCCCCCTATTCGGGGGCAGTATTTT
clone_size: once; j_call: TRBJ2-1; v_call: TRBV9; d_call: -; cdr3_aa: CASSVGQGNYNEQFF; cdr3_nt: TGTGCCAGCAGCGTAGGCCAAGGAAATTACAATGAGCAGTTCTTC
clone_size: once; j_call: TRBJ2-1; v_call: TRBV13; d_call: TRBD2; cdr3_aa: CASSPGTSGTSSYNEQFF; cdr3_nt: TGTGCCAGCAGCCCAGGGACTAGCGGGACAAGCTCCTACAATGAGCAGTTCTTC
clone_size: -; j_call: TRBJ2-2; v_call: TRBV19; d_call: -; cdr3_aa: CATETGTANTGELFF; cdr3_nt: TGTGCCACAGAGACCGGGACGGCGAACACCGGGGAGCTGTTTTTT
clone_size: -; j_call: TRBJ2-2; v_call: TRBV6-5; d_call: TRBD1; cdr3_aa: CASSRTGNTGELFF; cdr3_nt: TGTGCCAGCAGTCGGACAGGGAACACCGGGGAGCTGTTTTTT
clone_size: -; j_call: TRBJ2-7; v_call: TRBV6-5; d_call: TRBD2; cdr3_aa: CASSSLAGNYEQYF; cdr3_nt: TGTGCCAGCAGTTCCTTAGCGGGGAACTACGAGCAGTACTTC
clone_size: -; j_call: TRBJ2-5; v_call: TRBV30; d_call: -; cdr3_aa: CAWTNRQTPLGTQYF; cdr3_nt: TGTGCCTGGACCAACCGACAGACCCCTCTGGGGACCCAGTACTTC
clone_size: -; j_call: TRBJ2-1; v_call: TRBV7-2; d_call: -; cdr3_aa: CASSYTRDNEQFF; cdr3_nt: TGTGCCAGCAGCTACACACGGGACAATGAGCAGTTCTTC
clone_size: -; j_call: TRBJ2-7; v_call: TRBV7-8; d_call: -; cdr3_aa: CASSLRVPAPYEQYF; cdr3_nt: TGTGCCAGCAGCTTAAGGGTTCCAGCCCCCTACGAGCAGTACTTC
clone_size: -; j_call: TRBJ2-1; v_call: TRBV6-5; d_call: TRBD2; cdr3_aa: CASSLGLAGGWEFF; cdr3_nt: TGTGCCAGCAGTTTGGGACTAGCGGGGGGCTGGGAGTTCTTC